These T cell receptor beta chains were read from a single sample in a study of T-cell reconstitution after alpha-beta-depleted transplantation in children. TCRdb fed the PCR reads into MiXCR, producing one record per CDR3 protein. The profile shows some 300,000 distinct CDR3 sequences, just over 7.5% of them singletons. Sequenced here: peripheral blood, sampled 360 days after TCRalphabeta/CD19-depleted stem cell transplant. Source of these receptors: a female patient aged 2-9 years who had a stem cell transplant for Fanconi anemia, so the T cells may come from the graft donor. Each CDR3 is given with its conserved first and last residue. A D gene is named only where the DNA matches it firmly. Only some rows state a clone size, as once, few, many or a class for expanded clones.

v_gene,d_gene,j_gene,abundance,CDR3nt,CDR3aa
TRBV5-1,TRBD2,TRBJ2-1,many,TGCGCCAGCAGCAGCGGGGGAACTGACGGGGACAATGAGCAGTTCTTC,CASSSGGTDGDNEQFF
TRBV6-1,.,TRBJ1-1,.,TGTGCCAGCAGTCTTCGGAGAAGGGGAAGGTTCGACACTGAAGCTTTCTTT,CASSLRRRGRFDTEAFF
TRBV28,.,TRBJ2-4,many,TGTGCCAGCCGAACCTTTGGGATAGCCAAAAACATTCAGTACTTC,CASRTFGIAKNIQYF
TRBV5-1,.,TRBJ2-1,few,TGCGCCAGCAGCTTGGCCAGGCCAGGCGGGGATGAGCAGTTCTTC,CASSLARPGGDEQFF
TRBV3-1,.,TRBJ2-3,.,TGTGCCGGCAGCCACTTAGATACGCAGTATTTT,CAGSHLDTQYF
TRBV13,.,TRBJ2-5,.,TGTGCCAGCAGCTTCGGCCTCTCCGGAGAGACCCAGTACTTC,CASSFGLSGETQYF
TRBV28,.,TRBJ2-7,.,TGTGCCAGCAGCATACAGGGCCCCTACGAGCAGTACTTC,CASSIQGPYEQYF
TRBV5-1,TRBD2,TRBJ2-3,many,TGCGCCAGCGTCGCTAGCGGGGAGGTGAATACGCAGTATTTT,CASVASGEVNTQYF
TRBV7-8,TRBD1,TRBJ1-1,few,TGTGCCAGCACACCGACAGGGGTTAACACTGAAGCTTTCTTT,CASTPTGVNTEAFF
TRBV10-2,.,TRBJ2-2,many,TGCGCCAGCAGTGAGAGCAGGACGGGTAACACCGGGGAGCTGTTTTTT,CASSESRTGNTGELFF
TRBV4-2,.,TRBJ2-6,.,TGTGCCAGCAGCCTCGGACTGAGCCAAACTGGGGCCAACGTCCTGACTTTC,CASSLGLSQTGANVLTF
TRBV29-1,.,TRBJ2-3,many,TGCAGCGCCATGGGGGGGGCCGACACAGATACGCAGTATTTT,CSAMGGADTDTQYF
TRBV7-3,TRBD2,TRBJ2-7,.,TGTGCCAGCAGCCCACTAGCGGGGTTCCCCTACGAGCAGTACTTC,CASSPLAGFPYEQYF
TRBV12-3/TRBV12-4,TRBD2,TRBJ2-1,many,TGTGCCAGCATACCTAACTCGGGCGGGGGGGGTGAGCAGTTCTTC,CASIPNSGGGGEQFF
TRBV20-1,.,TRBJ1-2,.,TGCAGTGCTTCGAGGCGAGGCTACACCTTC,CSASRRGYTF
TRBV4-2,TRBD2,TRBJ2-4,many,TGTGCCAGCAGCCAAGCCTCGGGACTAGCGGGTGCCCGTTACATTCAGTACTTC,CASSQASGLAGARYIQYF
TRBV20-1,.,TRBJ2-1,many,TGCAGTGCTAGAGAGCATAGCGGCGTGTATGAGCAGTTCTTC,CSAREHSGVYEQFF
TRBV7-2,.,TRBJ2-2,many,TGTGCCAGCAGCTTTACGGCAGGGTATATCGGGGAGCTGTTTTTT,CASSFTAGYIGELFF
TRBV5-1,.,TRBJ2-7,many,TGCGCCAGCAGCTTGGGGGGGACCGCAAGGATATACGAGCAGTACTTC,CASSLGGTARIYEQYF
TRBV18,.,TRBJ2-5,.,TGTGCCAGCTCAATTGCGTACCAAGAGACCCAGTACTTC,CASSIAYQETQYF
TRBV12-3/TRBV12-4,TRBD2,TRBJ2-5,many,TGTGCCAGCACTACTGAGACGGGGGGGCCCTTGCGAGAGACCCAGTACTTC,CASTTETGGPLRETQYF
TRBV5-1,TRBD1,TRBJ1-1,many,TGCGCCAGCAGCTTGGGGGGACAGCAGATCACTGAAGCTTTCTTT,CASSLGGQQITEAFF
TRBV5-1,TRBD2,TRBJ2-3,many,TGCGCCAGCAGCTTGGGGGCCCAACTAGCGGGAGATACGCAGTATTTT,CASSLGAQLAGDTQYF
TRBV10-2,TRBD2,TRBJ2-3,.,TGCGCCAGCAGTGAGCCGGGACTAGCGGGAGCGAGCACAGATACGCAGTATTTT,CASSEPGLAGASTDTQYF
TRBV7-6,.,TRBJ2-1,.,TGTGCCAGCAGCTTAGGGGTGGGCCCGTCAGGCGATGAGCAGTTCTTC,CASSLGVGPSGDEQFF
TRBV20-1,.,TRBJ2-4,.,TGCAGTGCTTACCCGGGGATAGCCAAAAACATTCAGTACTTC,CSAYPGIAKNIQYF
TRBV27,TRBD2,TRBJ2-5,few,TGTGCCAGCAGTCGGCTAGCGGGGGCGGAGACCCAGTACTTC,CASSRLAGAETQYF
TRBV9,.,TRBJ2-5,many,TGTGCCAGCAGCGTAAGTTGGGCTATCCAAGAGACCCAGTACTTC,CASSVSWAIQETQYF
TRBV18,.,TRBJ2-2,.,TGTGCCAGCTCACAATTAAGAAACACCGGGGAGCTGTTTTTT,CASSQLRNTGELFF
TRBV20-1,TRBD2,TRBJ2-1,many,TGCAGTGCTAGAGATCTAGCGGGAGGTAGAAGCTCCTACAATGAGCAGTTCTTC,CSARDLAGGRSSYNEQFF
TRBV6-5,.,TRBJ1-5,.,TGTGCCAGCAGTATAGCCGCAGGGAATCAGCCCCAGCATTTT,CASSIAAGNQPQHF
TRBV28,.,TRBJ1-1,.,TGTGCCAGCAGTCCACCCTGGAGGGGGAGTGCAGAAGCTTTCTTT,CASSPPWRGSAEAFF
TRBV5-7,.,TRBJ1-1,many,TGTGCCAGCAGCTGGGGGACACCGGACCGGGGGGTAAGGACTGAAGCTTTCTTT,CASSWGTPDRGVRTEAFF
TRBV7-9,.,TRBJ2-7,.,TGTGCCAGCAGCTACAGGGTGCTCGAGCAGTACTTC,CASSYRVLEQYF
TRBV28,.,TRBJ2-7,.,TGTGCCAGCAGTTTATTGCGGGGCTACGAGCAGTACTTC,CASSLLRGYEQYF
TRBV27,.,TRBJ2-5,many,TGTGCCACTCAGAGCGAACAGGGTGCGTGGGAGACCCAGTACTTC,CATQSEQGAWETQYF
TRBV7-8,TRBD1,TRBJ1-3,many,TGTGCCAGCAGCTCACGGACAGGGGATACAAACACCATATATTTT,CASSSRTGDTNTIYF
TRBV30,.,TRBJ2-5,few,TGTGCCTGGAGTGTATGGGCAGGAGAGACCCAGTACTTC,CAWSVWAGETQYF
TRBV5-1,.,TRBJ1-3,few,TGCGCCAGCAGCCCAGGGGAAGCTGGAAACACCATATATTTT,CASSPGEAGNTIYF
TRBV7-3,.,TRBJ2-5,few,TGTGCCAGCAGCTCCACCGGGACTGGGTACCAAGAGACCCAGTACTTC,CASSSTGTGYQETQYF
TRBV7-8,.,TRBJ2-2,many,TGTGCCAGCAGTACTAGGTTTCCGAACACCGGGGAGCTGTTTTTT,CASSTRFPNTGELFF
TRBV7-2,TRBD1,TRBJ2-7,.,TGTGCCAGCAGCTTATACAGGGGCAGCCCTTACGAGCAGTACTTC,CASSLYRGSPYEQYF
TRBV11-2,.,TRBJ2-3,many,TGTGCCAGCAGCTTAGGTGCGCGTCACACAGATACGCAGTATTTT,CASSLGARHTDTQYF
TRBV4-1,TRBD2,TRBJ2-1,many,TGCGCCAGCAGCCACCGACTAGCGGGGAGGAACAATGAGCAGTTCTTC,CASSHRLAGRNNEQFF